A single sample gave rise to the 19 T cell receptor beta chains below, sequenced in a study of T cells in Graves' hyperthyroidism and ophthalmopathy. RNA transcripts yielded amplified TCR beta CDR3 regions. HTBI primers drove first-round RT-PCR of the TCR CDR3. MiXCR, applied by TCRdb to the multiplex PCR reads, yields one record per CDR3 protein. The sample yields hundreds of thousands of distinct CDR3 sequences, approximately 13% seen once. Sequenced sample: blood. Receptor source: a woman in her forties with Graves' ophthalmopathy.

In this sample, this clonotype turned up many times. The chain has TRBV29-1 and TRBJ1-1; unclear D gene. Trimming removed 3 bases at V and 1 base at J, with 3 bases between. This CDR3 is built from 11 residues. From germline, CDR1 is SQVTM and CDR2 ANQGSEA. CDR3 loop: CSVDKNTEAFF. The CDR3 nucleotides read TGCAGCGTTGACAAGAACACTGAAGCTTTCTTT.

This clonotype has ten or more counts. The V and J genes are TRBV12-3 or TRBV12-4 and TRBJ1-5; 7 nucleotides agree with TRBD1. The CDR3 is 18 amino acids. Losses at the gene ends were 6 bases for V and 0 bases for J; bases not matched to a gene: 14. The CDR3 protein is CASSPYRGSVYSNQPQHF. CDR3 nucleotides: TGTGCCAGCAGCCCATACAGGGGATCTGTTTATAGCAATCAGCCCCAGCATTTT.

Written as DNA, the CDR3 is TGCAGTGCTAGTCTAGGTCAGAAAACCTACGAGCAGTACTTC. Its protein product is CSASLGQKTYEQYF. The gene calls are TRBV20-1 and TRBJ2-7; D gene unclear. The CDR3 is 14 residues long. Trimming removed 3 bases at V and 2 bases at J, with 14 bases between. Per the germline V gene, CDR1 is DFQATT and CDR2 is SNEGSKA (reference sequence).

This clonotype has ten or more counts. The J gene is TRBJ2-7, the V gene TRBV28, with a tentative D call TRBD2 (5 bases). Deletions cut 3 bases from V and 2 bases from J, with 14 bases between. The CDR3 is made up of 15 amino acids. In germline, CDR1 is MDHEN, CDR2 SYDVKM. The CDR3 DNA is TGTGCCAGCAGTTTGGGCGGGCTCCAACCCTACGAGCAGTACTTC. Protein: CASSLGGLQPYEQYF.

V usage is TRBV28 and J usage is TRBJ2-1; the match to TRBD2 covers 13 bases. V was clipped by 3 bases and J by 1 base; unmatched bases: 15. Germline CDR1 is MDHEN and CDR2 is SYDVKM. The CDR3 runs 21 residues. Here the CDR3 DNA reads TGTGCCAGCAGTTTCTCCGGACTAGCGGGAGCTTCCAGGGGGTCCTACAATGAGCAGTTCTTC. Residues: CASSFSGLAGASRGSYNEQFF.

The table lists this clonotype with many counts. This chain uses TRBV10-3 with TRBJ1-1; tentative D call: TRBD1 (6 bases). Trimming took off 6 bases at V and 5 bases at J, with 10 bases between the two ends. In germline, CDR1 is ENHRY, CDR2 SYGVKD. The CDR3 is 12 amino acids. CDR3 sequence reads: CAIRHDRTEAFF. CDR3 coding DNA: TGTGCCATCAGACATGACAGGACTGAAGCTTTCTTT.

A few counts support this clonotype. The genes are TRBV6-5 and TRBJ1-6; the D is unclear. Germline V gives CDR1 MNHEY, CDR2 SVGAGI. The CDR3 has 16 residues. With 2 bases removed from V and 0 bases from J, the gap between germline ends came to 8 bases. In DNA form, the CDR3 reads TGTGCCAGCAGTTACAGGTGGAGCTCCTATAATTCACCCCTCCACTTT. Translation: CASSYRWSSYNSPLHF.

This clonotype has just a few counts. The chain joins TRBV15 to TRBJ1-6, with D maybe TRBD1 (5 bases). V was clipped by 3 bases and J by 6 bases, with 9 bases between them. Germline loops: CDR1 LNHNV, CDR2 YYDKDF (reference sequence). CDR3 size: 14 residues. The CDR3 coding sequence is TGTGCCACCAGCAGGGGGGTCGTTAATTCACCCCTCCACTTT. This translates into CATSRGVVNSPLHF.

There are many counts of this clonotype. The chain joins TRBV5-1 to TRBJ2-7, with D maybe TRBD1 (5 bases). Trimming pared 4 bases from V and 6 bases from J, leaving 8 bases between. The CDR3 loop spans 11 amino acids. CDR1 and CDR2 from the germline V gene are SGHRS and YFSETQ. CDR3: CASSQGSEQYF. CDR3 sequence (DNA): TGCGCCAGCAGCCAGGGCAGCGAGCAGTACTTC.

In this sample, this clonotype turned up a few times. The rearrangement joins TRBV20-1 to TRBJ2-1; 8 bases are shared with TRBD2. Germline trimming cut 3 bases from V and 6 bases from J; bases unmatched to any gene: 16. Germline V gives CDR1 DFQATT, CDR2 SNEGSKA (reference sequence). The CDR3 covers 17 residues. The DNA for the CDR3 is TGCAGTGCTAGTGACACAATTAAGGGGACTAGTGCCAATGAGCAGTTCTTC. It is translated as CSASDTIKGTSANEQFF.

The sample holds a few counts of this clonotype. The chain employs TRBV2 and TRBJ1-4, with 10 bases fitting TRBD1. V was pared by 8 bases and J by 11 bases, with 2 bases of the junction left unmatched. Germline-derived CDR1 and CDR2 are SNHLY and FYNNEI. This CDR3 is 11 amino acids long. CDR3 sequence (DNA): TGTGCCAGCGGGGACAGGGGCAAACTGTTTTTT. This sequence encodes CASGDRGKLFF.

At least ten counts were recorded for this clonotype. The CDR3 loop is CASSVGGVSYNEQFF. The CDR3 DNA reads as TGCGCCAGCAGTGTGGGAGGGGTGTCCTACAATGAGCAGTTCTTC. This chain uses TRBV10-2 with TRBJ2-1; 7 nucleotides align to TRBD2. Germline-derived CDR1 and CDR2 are WSHSY and SAAADI. This CDR3 comprises 15 residues. J was trimmed by 1 base and V by 4 bases; bases with no gene match: 4.

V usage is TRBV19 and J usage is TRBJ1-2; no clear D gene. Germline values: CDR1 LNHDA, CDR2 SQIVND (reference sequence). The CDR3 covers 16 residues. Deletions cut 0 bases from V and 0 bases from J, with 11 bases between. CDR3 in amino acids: CASSIEGFPPNYGYTF. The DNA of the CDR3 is TGTGCCAGTAGTATAGAAGGCTTTCCTCCTAACTATGGCTACACCTTC.

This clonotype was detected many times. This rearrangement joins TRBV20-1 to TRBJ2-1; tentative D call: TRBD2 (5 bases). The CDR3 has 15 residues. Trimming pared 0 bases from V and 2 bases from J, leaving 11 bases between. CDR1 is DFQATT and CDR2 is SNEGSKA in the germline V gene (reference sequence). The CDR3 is CSARDLSGTYNEQFF. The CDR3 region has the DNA TGCAGTGCTAGAGATCTAAGCGGAACCTACAATGAGCAGTTCTTC.

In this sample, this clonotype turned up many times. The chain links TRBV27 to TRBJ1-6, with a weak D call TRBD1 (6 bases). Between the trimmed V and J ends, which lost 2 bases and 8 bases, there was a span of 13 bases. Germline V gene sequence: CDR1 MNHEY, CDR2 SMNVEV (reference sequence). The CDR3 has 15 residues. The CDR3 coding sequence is TGTGCCAGCAGTTTAAGAACAGGGCCAGATTCACCCCTCCACTTT. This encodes CASSLRTGPDSPLHF.

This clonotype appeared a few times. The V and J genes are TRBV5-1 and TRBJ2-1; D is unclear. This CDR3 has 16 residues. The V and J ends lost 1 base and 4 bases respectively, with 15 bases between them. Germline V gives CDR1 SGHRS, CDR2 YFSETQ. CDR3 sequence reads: CASSLSGQRVYNEQFF. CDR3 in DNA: TGCGCCAGCAGCTTGTCGGGTCAGAGAGTATACAATGAGCAGTTCTTC.

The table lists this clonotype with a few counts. The CDR3 reads CASSSPGRPDTEAFF. The DNA of the CDR3 is TGCGCCAGCAGTTCTCCAGGGCGCCCGGACACTGAAGCTTTCTTT. V usage is TRBV5-1 and J usage is TRBJ1-1; perhaps TRBD1 as D (5 bases). V was shortened by 5 bases and J by 3 bases, with 17 bases between the two germline ends. The CDR3 runs 15 residues. The germline gives CDR1 SGHRS, CDR2 YFSETQ. The whole variable domain, remainder taken from reference TRBV5-1 and TRBJ1-1, is KAGVTQTPRYLIKTRGQQVTLSCSPISGHRSVSWYQQTPGQGLQFLFEYFSETQRNKGNFPGRFSGRQFSNSRSEMNVSTLELGDSALYLCASSSPGRPDTEAFFGQGTRLTVV.

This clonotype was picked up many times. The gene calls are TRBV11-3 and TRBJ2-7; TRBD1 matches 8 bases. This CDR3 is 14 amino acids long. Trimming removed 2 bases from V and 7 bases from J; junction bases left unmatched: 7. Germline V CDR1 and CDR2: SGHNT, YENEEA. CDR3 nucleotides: TGTGCCAGCAGCTTATGGACAGGGAAAGGGGAGCAGTACTTC. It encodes CASSLWTGKGEQYF.

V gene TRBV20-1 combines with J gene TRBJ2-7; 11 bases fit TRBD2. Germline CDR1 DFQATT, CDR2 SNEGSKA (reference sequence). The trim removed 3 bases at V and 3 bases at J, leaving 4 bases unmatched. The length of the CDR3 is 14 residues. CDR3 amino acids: CSARGLAEDYEQYF. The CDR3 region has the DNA TGCAGTGCTAGGGGACTAGCGGAGGACTACGAGCAGTACTTC.